The 8 T cell receptor beta chains given below trace back to one sample, sequenced in a study of cytomegalovirus exposure and HLA in healthy donors. This PCR relied on a set of 60 Vbeta primers and 13 Jbeta primers. Assay used: immunoSEQ multiplex PCR; TCRdb lists only in-frame clones, some missing. The repertoire has under 200,000 clones, over 65% of them found once; the top ten carry roughly 2.7%. Sequencing was carried out using PBMCs. The receptors originated from a woman between 40 and 55 years old in good health and CMV-seropositive.

This clone was observed a handful of times. The rearrangement joins TRBV19 to TRBJ1-1, with a possible D match to TRBD1 (5 bases). Germline values: CDR1 LNHDA, CDR2 SQIVND (reference sequence). The CDR3 runs to 15 residues. V was shortened by 1 base and J by 3 bases, with 12 bases between the two germline ends. The CDR3 coding sequence is TGTGCCAGTAGTATAGGGTGGGGCAGGGACACTGAAGCTTTCTTT. Translating it yields CASSIGWGRDTEAFF.

This clone was picked up a small number of times. V gene TRBV6-5 combines with J gene TRBJ1-5, with D hard to call. Trimming left V 6 bases short and J 6 bases short, with 18 bases between. CDR1 and CDR2 (germline): MNHEY, SVGAGI. The CDR3 consists of 15 residues. The CDR3: CASSRRSGIGQPQHF. The CDR3 coding sequence is TGTGCCAGCAGCCGGCGGTCGGGGATAGGTCAGCCCCAGCATTTT.

This chain joins TRBV28 and TRBJ1-1, with D uncertain. The CDR3 is made up of 11 amino acids. V was cut by 6 bases and J by 3 bases, with 5 bases left in between. Germline V gene data show CDR1 as MDHEN and CDR2 as SYDVKM. The CDR3 nucleotides are TGTGCCAGCAGCCTCGACACTGAAGCTTTCTTT. As protein: CASSLDTEAFF.

This chain links TRBV9 with TRBJ2-2; TRBD2 might be the D (5 bases). The length of the CDR3 is 17 residues. Trimming stripped 0 bases from V and 7 bases from J, with 19 bases between. Germline-derived CDR1 and CDR2 are SGDLS and YYNGEE. The CDR3 sequence is CASSVEELGMVLGELFF. CDR3 coding DNA: TGTGCCAGCAGCGTAGAAGAACTAGGGATGGTTCTCGGGGAGCTGTTTTTT.

V is TRBV6-5 and J is TRBJ2-7, with 8 bases matching TRBD2. CDR3 length: 15 amino acids. V lost 1 base and J lost 0; bases outside the gene matches: 2. CDR1 is MNHEY and CDR2 is SVGAGI in the germline V gene. The CDR3: CASSYFLAGSYEQYF. In DNA form, the CDR3 reads TGTGCCAGCAGTTACTTTCTAGCGGGCTCCTACGAGCAGTACTTC.

The chain has TRBV28 and TRBJ1-3, with TRBD1 identical over 7 bases. The CDR3 consists of 15 residues. Trimming at V came to 3 bases and at J to 4 bases, leaving 6 bases not matched to a gene. Germline-derived CDR1 and CDR2 are MDHEN and SYDVKM. CDR3 sequence reads: CASSFAGGKGNTIYF. CDR3 sequence (DNA): TGTGCCAGCAGTTTCGCAGGGGGAAAGGGAAACACCATATATTTT.

The rearrangement joins TRBV6-5 to TRBJ2-7, with a possible D match to TRBD1 (6 bases). Trimming left V 7 bases short and J 0 bases short, with 10 bases between. CDR1 is MNHEY, CDR2 SVGAGI, per germline. CDR3 length: 13 residues. As DNA, the CDR3 is TGTGCCAGCACTACAGGGTCCTCCTACGAGCAGTACTTC. As protein: CASTTGSSYEQYF.

This clone has just one count. The rearrangement uses TRBV29-1 and TRBJ2-2, with 11 nucleotides matching TRBD2. Trimming removed 6 bases from V and 4 bases from J; junction bases left unmatched: 7. Looked up from germline, CDR1 is SQVTM and CDR2 is ANQGSEA. The length of the CDR3 is 15 residues. CDR3 nucleotides: TGCAGCGTACTTTTAGCGGGAGGGCCCACCGGGGAGCTGTTTTTT. Protein sequence: CSVLLAGGPTGELFF.